This T cell receptor (beta chain) was recovered during a study of radiotherapy plus CTLA-4 blockade in lung cancer. Study-wide findings and caveats: Together with interferon-beta, which increased in serum after radiation, early dynamic changes in blood T cell clones were reportedly the best predictors of response.

Only in-frame clones appear in the TCRdb table, and some are missing; sequencing was by immunoSEQ multiplex PCR. The data contain under 95,000 clones, about 78% of them seen just once; the ten biggest clones take up 22%. Remarks on this clone: Its matching antigen is unknown.

It was focal radiation plus CTLA-4 blockade with ipilimumab that patients with chemo-refractory metastatic non-small-cell lung cancer received. CDR3 size: 16 residues. Between the trimmed V and J ends, which lost 3 bases and 1 base, there was a span of 15 bases. Germline assignment: CDR1 LNHDA and CDR2 SQIVND (reference sequence). The clonotype was recovered from a human donor with non-small cell lung cancer whose response to radiotherapy plus ipilimumab could not be evaluated. Some clones in this sample may be carry-over from other donors' samples. The sequencing here drew on peripheral blood, taken from a patient treated with radiotherapy plus ipilimumab. This chain links TRBV19 with TRBJ2-5, with a tentative D call TRBD1 (6 bases). The CDR3 is CASSMEWGHTQETQYF. DNA of the CDR3: TGTGCCAGTAGTATGGAGTGGGGACATACCCAAGAGACCCAGTACTTC.